This is a list of T cell receptor beta chains from one sample in a study of T cell responses to AZD1222 COVID-19 vaccine. Sequencing used immunoSEQ multiplex PCR; TCRdb keeps in-frame clones, though not all of them. Here the sample spans 200,000 to 300,000 clones, approximately 93% being singletons. Specimen: peripheral blood, collected on day 0 of AZD1222 vaccination. These receptors all come from an adult in good health. Each CDR3 is given with its conserved first and last residue. The D gene is left open where the match is weak. Clone size, where shown, is once, few, many, or a class for clones that have expanded.

TGTGCCAGCAGGGGACAGGGGCTTGTGAACACTGAAGCTTTCTTT	CASRGQGLVNTEAFF	TRBJ1-1	NA	TRBD1	TRBV2
TGTGCCAGCAGCGTATGGGCAGGGGAAAGCTCTGGCTACACCTTC	CASSVWAGESSGYTF	TRBJ1-2	NA	NA	TRBV7-2
TGTGCCAGCAGCCCGGGTATTACAACAGATACGCAGTATTTT	CASSPGITTDTQYF	TRBJ2-3	NA	NA	TRBV3-1/TRBV3-2
TGTGCCAGCACAGGCGCATCTGGGGCCAACGTCCTGACTTTC	CASTGASGANVLTF	TRBJ2-6	NA	NA	TRBV6-5
TGCGCCAGCAGCCTGGGACAGGGGGGTCAGCCCCAGCATTTT	CASSLGQGGQPQHF	TRBJ1-5	NA	TRBD1	TRBV4-1
TGTGCCAGCAGGCTAGCGGCTGGGGTATGGACCGGGGAGCTGTTTTTT	CASRLAAGVWTGELFF	TRBJ2-2	NA	TRBD2	TRBV7-2
TGCGCCAGCAGCCCGAGGGGCACTAGCGGGGTCGGGGAGCTGTTTTTT	CASSPRGTSGVGELFF	TRBJ2-2	NA	TRBD2	TRBV4-3
TGTGCCAGCAGCTCCGCTCCGGGGGGCTACACCTTC	CASSSAPGGYTF	TRBJ1-2	NA	NA	TRBV7-2
TGTGCCAGCAGCTCCCTGGGGGGTTCTAATTCACCCCTCCACTTT	CASSSLGGSNSPLHF	TRBJ1-6	NA	NA	TRBV7-9
TGTGCCAGCAGTTTGACACGAGATCCCTATGGCTACACCTTC	CASSLTRDPYGYTF	TRBJ1-2	NA	NA	TRBV6-5
TGTGCCAGCAGTTTTCAGTCGGGGGCGCGGGGTCAGCCCCAGCATTTT	CASSFQSGARGQPQHF	TRBJ1-5	NA	NA	TRBV28
TGTGCCAGTGGTATCGGGGGGGGACTTCCGTACAATGAGCAGTTCTTC	CASGIGGGLPYNEQFF	TRBJ2-1	once	TRBD2	TRBV19
TGTGCCAGCAGCTCACAGGGTTATGGCTACACCTTC	CASSSQGYGYTF	TRBJ1-2	NA	NA	TRBV7-8
TGTGCCAGCAGCGGGACAGGGGCGGCGGGATCCTCCTACAATGAGCAGTTCTTC	CASSGTGAAGSSYNEQFF	TRBJ2-1	NA	TRBD1	TRBV7-9
TGTGCCAGCAGTTTCCCCCAGATCCATGAGCAGTTCTTC	CASSFPQIHEQFF	TRBJ2-1	NA	NA	TRBV28
TGTGCCAGCAGCTTCCCGACTAGCGGGAGTGATACGCAGTATTTT	CASSFPTSGSDTQYF	TRBJ2-3	NA	TRBD2	TRBV5-4
TGCGCCAGCAGCCAAGAAAACGGGCAGCCCCAGCATTTT	CASSQENGQPQHF	TRBJ1-5	NA	NA	TRBV4-3
TGTGCCAGCAGCCAATTAGCGGGAATGGGGTCAGATACGCAGTATTTT	CASSQLAGMGSDTQYF	TRBJ2-3	few	TRBD2	TRBV4-2
TGTGCCAGCAGCCAACGGGGGGGGAACACTGAAGCTTTCTTT	CASSQRGGNTEAFF	TRBJ1-1	NA	NA	TRBV3-1/TRBV3-2
TGCAGCGTTCCTCCGGGACAGGGGGCGTTTCGGTACTTC	CSVPPGQGAFRYF	TRBJ2-7	NA	TRBD1	TRBV29-1
TGTGCCAGCAGTGTAGGCCCACAGGGTAACTATGGCTACACCTTC	CASSVGPQGNYGYTF	TRBJ1-2	NA	NA	TRBV28
TGTGCCAGCAGCCAATACAGGGGGCGCGTCACTGAAGCTTTCTTT	CASSQYRGRVTEAFF	TRBJ1-1	NA	TRBD1	TRBV11-2
TGTGCCAGTACCAAGCCCCGACAGACCTTGGGCACTGAAGCTTTCTTT	CASTKPRQTLGTEAFF	TRBJ1-1	NA	NA	TRBV19
TGTGCCAGCAGCTCAAGGACAGGGGCTTACACCGGGGAGCTGTTTTTT	CASSSRTGAYTGELFF	TRBJ2-2	NA	TRBD1	TRBV7-2
TGTGCCACCAGTGATTCCCGGACTAGCGGAGGCGAGCAGTACTTC	CATSDSRTSGGEQYF	TRBJ2-7	NA	TRBD2	TRBV24-1
TGTGCCAGCAGCCCAAGACCGGTTGAGCAGTTCTTC	CASSPRPVEQFF	TRBJ2-1	NA	NA	TRBV7-8
TGTGCCAGCATAGGGTCTGCCTACGAGCAGTACTTC	CASIGSAYEQYF	TRBJ2-7	NA	NA	TRBV9
TGTGCCAGCAGCTTATATTGGACTAGCGGGCCCCTTACGGGCTACGAGCAGTACTTC	CASSLYWTSGPLTGYEQYF	TRBJ2-7	few	TRBD2	TRBV11-3
TGCGCCAGCTCCCCGGGGGGAGTTGGCGAGCAGTACTTC	CASSPGGVGEQYF	TRBJ2-7	NA	TRBD2	TRBV5-1
TGTGCCACCAGTGATGTACGGGCAGTTCAACAGTACTTC	CATSDVRAVQQYF	TRBJ2-7	NA	NA	TRBV24-1
TGCGCCAGCAGCCTCAGACAGGGCGGCACTGAAGCTTTCTTT	CASSLRQGGTEAFF	TRBJ1-1	NA	TRBD1	TRBV5-1
TGTGCCAGCAGCTTAAGGGGACTAGCGGGGGGTTCCTACGAGCAGTACTTC	CASSLRGLAGGSYEQYF	TRBJ2-7	NA	TRBD2	TRBV7-3
TGTGCCTGGAGGAACTTTACAGGGACTGGAAACACCATATATTTT	CAWRNFTGTGNTIYF	TRBJ1-3	NA	NA	TRBV30
TGCGCCAGCAGCCAAGAGGTCGGGTTTCCCCTTTGGGGCTACACCTTC	CASSQEVGFPLWGYTF	TRBJ1-2	NA	NA	TRBV4-3
TGTGCCACCATGTTTGGAGATACGCAGTATTTT	CATMFGDTQYF	TRBJ2-3	NA	NA	TRBV28
TGTGCCAGCAATCACAGGGGGCGCAGCTATAATTCACCCCTCCACTTT	CASNHRGRSYNSPLHF	TRBJ1-6	NA	TRBD1	TRBV28
TGTGCCAGCAGCTTAACATCCGGGGCTAAGAACACTGAAGCTTTCTTT	CASSLTSGAKNTEAFF	TRBJ1-1	NA	NA	TRBV7-8
TGTGCCATCAGGCCCGACCCAGGGGGAAATACGCAGTATTTT	CAIRPDPGGNTQYF	TRBJ2-3	NA	TRBD1	TRBV10-3
TGCGCCAGCAGCCGAGGGGACAGGGGAGGTCAAGAGACCCAGTACTTC	CASSRGDRGGQETQYF	TRBJ2-5	NA	TRBD1	TRBV5-1